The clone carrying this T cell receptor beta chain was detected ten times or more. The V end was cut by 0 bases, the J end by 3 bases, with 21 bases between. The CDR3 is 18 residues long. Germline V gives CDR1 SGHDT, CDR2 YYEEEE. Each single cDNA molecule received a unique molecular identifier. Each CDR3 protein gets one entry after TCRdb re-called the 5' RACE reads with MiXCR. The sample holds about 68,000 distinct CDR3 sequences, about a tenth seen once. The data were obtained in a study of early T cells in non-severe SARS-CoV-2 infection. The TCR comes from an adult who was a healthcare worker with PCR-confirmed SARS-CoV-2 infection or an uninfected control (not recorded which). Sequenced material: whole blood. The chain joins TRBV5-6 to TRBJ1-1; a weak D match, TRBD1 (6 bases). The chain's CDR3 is CASSLARQAPFEDTEAFF. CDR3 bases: TGTGCCAGCAGCTTGGCCCGACAGGCACCCTTTGAGGACACTGAAGCTTTCTTT.